Listed below are T cell receptor beta chains from one sample, sequenced in a study. A single record per CDR3 protein comes from TCRdb applying MiXCR to the RT-PCR reads. The sample lists fewer than 800,000 distinct CDR3 sequences; 11% to 15% were seen once. The sequenced sample consisted of memory CD4+ T cells from blood. Every receptor here comes from a female donor in good health, serving as a healthy control. The conserved cysteine and the conserved F or W are not part of the CDR3 here. Fields, in order: V gene, CDR3 protein.

V gene: TRBV7-2; CDR3 protein: ASSLTDTASGYT
V gene: TRBV20-1; CDR3 protein: SARGGLDSYNEQF
V gene: TRBV6-5; CDR3 protein: ASTPRGGWAPGELF
V gene: TRBV7-9; CDR3 protein: ASSPGDTYYEQY
V gene: TRBV4-1; CDR3 protein: ASSQDRTGGIVKLF
V gene: TRBV28; CDR3 protein: ASTVMGGSRGYEQY
V gene: TRBV7-2; CDR3 protein: ASSLGSNTGELF
V gene: TRBV7-9; CDR3 protein: ASSIHHDTEAF
V gene: TRBV7-2; CDR3 protein: ASSFAGGLAFEQY
V gene: TRBV4-2; CDR3 protein: ASRGGLGVFNEQF
V gene: TRBV3-1; CDR3 protein: ASSPSVERGGIQY
V gene: TRBV15; CDR3 protein: ATSRDLEGAGYT